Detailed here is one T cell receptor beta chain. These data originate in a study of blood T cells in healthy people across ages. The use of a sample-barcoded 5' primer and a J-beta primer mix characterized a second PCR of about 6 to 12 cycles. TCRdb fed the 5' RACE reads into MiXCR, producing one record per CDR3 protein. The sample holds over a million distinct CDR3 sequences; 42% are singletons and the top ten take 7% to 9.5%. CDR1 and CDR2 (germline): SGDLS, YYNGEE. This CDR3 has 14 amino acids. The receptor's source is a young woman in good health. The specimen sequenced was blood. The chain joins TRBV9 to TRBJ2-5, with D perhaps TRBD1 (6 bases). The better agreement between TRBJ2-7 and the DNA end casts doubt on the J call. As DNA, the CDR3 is TGTGCCAGCAGCGTAGAGGACAGTACCTACGAGCAGTACTTC. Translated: CASSVEDSTYEQYF.